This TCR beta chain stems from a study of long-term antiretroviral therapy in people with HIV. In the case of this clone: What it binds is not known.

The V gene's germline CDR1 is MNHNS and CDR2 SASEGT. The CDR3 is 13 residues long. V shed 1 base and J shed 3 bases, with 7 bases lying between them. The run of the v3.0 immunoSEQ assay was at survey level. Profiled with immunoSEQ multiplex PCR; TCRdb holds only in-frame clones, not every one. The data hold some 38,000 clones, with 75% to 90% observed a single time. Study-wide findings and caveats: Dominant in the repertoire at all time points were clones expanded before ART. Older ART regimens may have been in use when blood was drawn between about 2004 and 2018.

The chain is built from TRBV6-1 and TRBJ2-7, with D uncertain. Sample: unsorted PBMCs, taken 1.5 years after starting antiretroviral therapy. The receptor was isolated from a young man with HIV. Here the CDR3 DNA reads TGTGCCAGCAGTGAAGGGGCTTACTACGAGCAGTACTTC. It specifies CASSEGAYYEQYF.